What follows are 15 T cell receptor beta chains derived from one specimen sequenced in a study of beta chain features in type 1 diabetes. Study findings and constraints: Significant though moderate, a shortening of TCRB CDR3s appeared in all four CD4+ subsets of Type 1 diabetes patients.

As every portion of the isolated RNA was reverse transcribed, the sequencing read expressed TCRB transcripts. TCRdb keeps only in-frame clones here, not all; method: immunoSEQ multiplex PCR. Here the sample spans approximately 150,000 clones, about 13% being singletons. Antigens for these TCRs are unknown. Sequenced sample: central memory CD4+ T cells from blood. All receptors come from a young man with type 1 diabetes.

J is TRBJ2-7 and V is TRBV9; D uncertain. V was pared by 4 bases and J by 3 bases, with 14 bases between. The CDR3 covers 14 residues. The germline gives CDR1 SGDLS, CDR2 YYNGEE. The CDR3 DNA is TGTGCCAGCAGCCCCCGTTTTCCGGACTACGAGCAGTACTTC. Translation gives CASSPRFPDYEQYF. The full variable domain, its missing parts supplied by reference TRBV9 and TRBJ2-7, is DSGVTQTPKHLITATGQRVTLRCSPRSGDLSVYWYQQSLDQGLQFLIQYYNGEERAKGNILERFSAQQFPDLHSELNLSSLELGDSALYFCASSPRFPDYEQYFGPGTRLTVT.

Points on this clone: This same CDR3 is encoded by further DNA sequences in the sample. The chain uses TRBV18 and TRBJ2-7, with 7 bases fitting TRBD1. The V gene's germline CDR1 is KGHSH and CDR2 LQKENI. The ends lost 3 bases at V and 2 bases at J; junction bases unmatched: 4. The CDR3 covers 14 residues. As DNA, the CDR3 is TGTGCCAGCTCACCTGGGACAGCAACCTACGAGCAGTACTTC. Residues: CASSPGTATYEQYF.

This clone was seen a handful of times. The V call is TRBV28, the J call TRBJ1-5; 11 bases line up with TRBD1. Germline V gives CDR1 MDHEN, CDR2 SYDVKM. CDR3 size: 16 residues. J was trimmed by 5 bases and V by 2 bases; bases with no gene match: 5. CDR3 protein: CASSLRLGQGDQPQHF. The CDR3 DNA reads TGTGCCAGCAGTTTAAGGCTGGGACAGGGGGATCAGCCCCAGCATTTT.

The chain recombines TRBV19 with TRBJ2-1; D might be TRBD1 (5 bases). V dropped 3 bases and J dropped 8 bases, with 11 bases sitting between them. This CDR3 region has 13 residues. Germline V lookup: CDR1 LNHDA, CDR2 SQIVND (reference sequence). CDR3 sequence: CASSIVSGYEQFF. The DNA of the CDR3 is TGTGCCAGTAGTATTGTATCAGGGTATGAGCAGTTCTTC.

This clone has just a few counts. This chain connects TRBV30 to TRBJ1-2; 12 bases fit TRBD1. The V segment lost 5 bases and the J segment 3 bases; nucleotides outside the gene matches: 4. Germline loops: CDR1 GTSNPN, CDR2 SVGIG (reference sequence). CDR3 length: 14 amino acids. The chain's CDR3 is CAWAGTGGYYGYTF. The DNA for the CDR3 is TGTGCCTGGGCCGGGACAGGGGGCTACTATGGCTACACCTTC.

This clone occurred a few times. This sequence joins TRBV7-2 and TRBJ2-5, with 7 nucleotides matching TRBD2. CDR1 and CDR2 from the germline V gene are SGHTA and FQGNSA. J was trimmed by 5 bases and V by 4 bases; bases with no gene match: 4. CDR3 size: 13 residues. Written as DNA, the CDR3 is TGTGCCAGCAGCTGGACTAGTCAGGAGACCCAGTACTTC. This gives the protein CASSWTSQETQYF.

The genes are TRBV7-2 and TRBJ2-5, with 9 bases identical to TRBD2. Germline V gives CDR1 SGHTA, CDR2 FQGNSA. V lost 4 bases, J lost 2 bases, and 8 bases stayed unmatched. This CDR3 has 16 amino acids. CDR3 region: CASSSDSGGPQETQYF. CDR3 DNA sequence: TGTGCCAGCAGCTCCGATAGCGGGGGCCCTCAAGAGACCCAGTACTTC. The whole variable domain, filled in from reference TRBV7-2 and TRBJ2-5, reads GAGVSQSPSNKVTEKGKDVELRCDPISGHTALYWYRQSLGQGLEFLIYFQGNSAPDKSGLPSDRFSAERTGGSVSTLTIQRTQQEDSAVYLCASSSDSGGPQETQYFGPGTRLLVL.

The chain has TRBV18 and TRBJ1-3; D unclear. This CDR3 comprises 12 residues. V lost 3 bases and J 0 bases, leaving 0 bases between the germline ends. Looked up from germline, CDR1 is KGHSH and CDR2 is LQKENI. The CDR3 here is CASSPSGNTIYF. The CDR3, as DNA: TGTGCCAGCTCACCCTCTGGAAACACCATATATTTT.

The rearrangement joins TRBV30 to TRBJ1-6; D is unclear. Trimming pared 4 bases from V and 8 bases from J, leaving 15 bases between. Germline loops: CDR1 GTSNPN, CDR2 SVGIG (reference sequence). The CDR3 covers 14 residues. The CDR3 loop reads CAWTRTPWDSPLHF. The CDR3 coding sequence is TGTGCCTGGACCCGGACCCCGTGGGATTCACCCCTCCACTTT.

This CDR3 is CASSNGRTFYEQYF. The CDR3 DNA follows: TGTGCCAGCAGCAATGGCAGAACCTTCTACGAGCAGTACTTC. This sequence joins TRBV5-6 and TRBJ2-7; D not resolved. CDR3 length: 14 amino acids. Germline-derived CDR1 and CDR2 are SGHDT and YYEEEE. V lost 4 bases and J lost 3, with 14 bases in between.

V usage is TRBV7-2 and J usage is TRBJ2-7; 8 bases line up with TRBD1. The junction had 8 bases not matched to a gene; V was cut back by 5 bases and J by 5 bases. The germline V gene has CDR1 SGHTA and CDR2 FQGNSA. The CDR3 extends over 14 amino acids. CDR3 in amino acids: CASSRQGLTDEQYF. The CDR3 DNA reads TGTGCCAGCAGCAGACAGGGGTTAACGGACGAGCAGTACTTC. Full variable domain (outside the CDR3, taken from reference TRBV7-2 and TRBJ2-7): GAGVSQSPSNKVTEKGKDVELRCDPISGHTALYWYRQSLGQGLEFLIYFQGNSAPDKSGLPSDRFSAERTGGSVSTLTIQRTQQEDSAVYLCASSRQGLTDEQYFGPGTRLTVT.

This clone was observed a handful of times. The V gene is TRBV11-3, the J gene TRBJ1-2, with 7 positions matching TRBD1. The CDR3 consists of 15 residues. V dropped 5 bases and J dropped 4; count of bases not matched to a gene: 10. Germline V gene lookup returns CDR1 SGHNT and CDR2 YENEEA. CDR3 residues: CASSARQGLGYGYTF. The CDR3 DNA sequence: TGTGCCAGCAGCGCGCGACAGGGTTTGGGCTATGGCTACACCTTC.

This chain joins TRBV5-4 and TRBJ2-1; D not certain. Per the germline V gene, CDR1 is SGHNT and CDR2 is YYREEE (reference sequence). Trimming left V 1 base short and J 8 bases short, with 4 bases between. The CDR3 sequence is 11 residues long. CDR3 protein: CASSLNDEQFF. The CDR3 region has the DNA TGTGCCAGCAGCTTGAACGATGAGCAGTTCTTC.

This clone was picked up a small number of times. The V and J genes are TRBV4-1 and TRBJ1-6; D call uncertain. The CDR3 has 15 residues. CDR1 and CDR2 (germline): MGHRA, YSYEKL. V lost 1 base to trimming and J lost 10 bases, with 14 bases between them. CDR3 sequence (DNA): TGCGCCAGCAGCCAAGTAGAAGGGAAAGGGTCACCCCTCCACTTT. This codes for CASSQVEGKGSPLHF.

DNA of the CDR3: TGTGCCAGCAGAGAGACACAGAACACTGAAGCTTTCTTT. This codes for CASRETQNTEAFF. The chain uses TRBV6-5 and TRBJ1-1; no reliable D call. V lost 6 bases and J 1 base, leaving 9 bases between the germline ends. Germline V gene sequence: CDR1 MNHEY, CDR2 SVGAGI. This CDR3 has 13 residues.